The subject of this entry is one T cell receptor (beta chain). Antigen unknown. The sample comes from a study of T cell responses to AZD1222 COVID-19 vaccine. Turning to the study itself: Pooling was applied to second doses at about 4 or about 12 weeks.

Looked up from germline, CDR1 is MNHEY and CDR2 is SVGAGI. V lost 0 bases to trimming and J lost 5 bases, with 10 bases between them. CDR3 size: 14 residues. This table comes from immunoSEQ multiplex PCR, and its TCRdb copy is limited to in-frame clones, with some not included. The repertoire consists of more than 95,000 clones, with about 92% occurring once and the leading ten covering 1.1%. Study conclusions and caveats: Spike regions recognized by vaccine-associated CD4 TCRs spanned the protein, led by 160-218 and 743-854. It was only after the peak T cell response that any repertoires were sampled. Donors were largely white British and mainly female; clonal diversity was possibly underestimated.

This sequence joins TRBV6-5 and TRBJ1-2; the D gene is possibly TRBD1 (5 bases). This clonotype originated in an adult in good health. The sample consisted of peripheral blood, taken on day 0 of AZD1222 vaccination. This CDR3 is CASSYSGAPYGYTF. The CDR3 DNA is TGTGCCAGCAGTTACTCAGGGGCCCCATATGGCTACACCTTC.